These T cell receptor beta chains were read from a single sample in a study of blood T cell repertoires in COVID-19. Sequenced by immunoSEQ multiplex PCR; TCRdb stores in-frame clones only, minus some. The top ten hold 40% to 60% of the sample, which has tens of thousands of clones, 60% to 85% seen once. The sample consisted of peripheral blood. Receptors were obtained from a human donor in a cohort sampled during active COVID-19. CDR3s include the opening cysteine and the closing phenylalanine or tryptophan. D genes are given only for firm matches. The size field is filled for only some rows; it gives once, few, many or a size class.

>TRBD2|TRBV6-4|TRBJ2-5|NA
CASRLIRGLAGVRQETQYF
TGTGCCAGCCGTTTAATCCGGGGACTAGCGGGAGTCAGGCAAGAGACCCAGTACTTC
>TRBD2|TRBV7-3|TRBJ2-5|NA
CASSYGLAGGPMGETQYF
TGTGCCAGCAGCTATGGACTAGCGGGAGGGCCAATGGGGGAGACCCAGTACTTC
>NA|TRBV28|TRBJ2-4|few
CASSRDRLLAKNIQYF
TGTGCCAGCAGCCGAGACAGACTTCTAGCCAAAAACATTCAGTACTTC
>TRBD2|TRBV5-4|TRBJ2-3|NA
CAGARGGASTDTQYF
TGTGCCGGCGCCCGGGGGGGGGCGAGTACAGATACGCAGTATTTT
>NA|TRBV28|TRBJ2-2|few
CASSRRVPGTGELFF
TGTGCCAGCAGTCGACGGGTCCCGGGCACCGGGGAGCTGTTTTTT
>TRBD1|TRBV2|TRBJ1-5|few
CASSRDRRPGQPQHF
TGTGCCAGCAGTAGGGACAGGCGCCCCGGTCAGCCCCAGCATTTT
>NA|TRBV28|TRBJ2-6|NA
CASSSESSGANVLTF
TGTGCCAGCAGTTCCGAGAGCTCTGGGGCCAACGTCCTGACTTTC
>NA|TRBV6-6|TRBJ1-1|NA
CASSLSRGMNTEAFF
TGTGCCAGCAGTTTGAGCAGGGGAATGAACACTGAAGCTTTCTTT
>NA|TRBV19|TRBJ1-2|NA
CASSMGNRLNYGYTF
TGTGCCAGTAGTATGGGTAACAGGCTAAACTATGGCTACACCTTC
>NA|TRBV3-1/TRBV3-2|TRBJ1-2|NA
CASSSGGLFGYTF
TGTGCCAGCAGCTCGGGGGGTCTCTTCGGCTACACCTTC
>TRBD2|TRBV5-6|TRBJ2-1|NA
CASSAGLADNEQFF
TGTGCCAGCAGCGCGGGACTAGCGGACAATGAGCAGTTCTTC
>TRBD2|TRBV7-6|TRBJ2-1|NA
CASSPRTSGRNEQFF
TGTGCCAGCAGCCCCCGGACTAGCGGGAGAAATGAGCAGTTCTTC
>TRBD1|TRBV18|TRBJ2-7|NA
CASSKIGTGGLDEQYF
TGTGCCAGCTCAAAAATAGGGACAGGGGGCTTGGACGAGCAGTACTTC
>TRBD1|TRBV12-3/TRBV12-4|TRBJ2-7|NA
CASSLTGAYEQYF
TGTGCCAGCAGTTTAACAGGGGCCTACGAGCAGTACTTC
>NA|TRBV28|TRBJ2-5|NA
CASNSAPYQETQYF
TGTGCCAGCAACTCTGCACCGTACCAAGAGACCCAGTACTTC
>TRBD2|TRBV27|TRBJ2-3|NA
CASREGLAADTQYF
TGTGCCAGCAGAGAAGGACTAGCCGCAGATACGCAGTATTTT
>NA|TRBV28|TRBJ2-7|NA
CASSVTYEQYF
TGTGCCAGCAGTGTAACCTACGAGCAGTACTTC
>TRBD2|TRBV12-5|TRBJ2-2|NA
CASGLREGGTGELFF
TGTGCTAGTGGTTTGCGGGAGGGCGGGACCGGGGAGCTGTTTTTT
>NA|TRBV19|TRBJ1-1|few
CASSIAGGGRAEAFF
TGTGCCAGTAGTATAGCCGGGGGGGGACGCGCTGAAGCTTTCTTT
>NA|TRBV20-1|TRBJ1-6|NA
CSASATTDSPLHF
TGCAGTGCTAGTGCGACAACCGATTCACCCCTCCACTTT
>NA|TRBV5-5|TRBJ1-2|NA
CASSLAAGETYGYTF
TGTGCCAGCAGCTTGGCGGCAGGGGAAACCTATGGCTACACCTTC
>TRBD1|TRBV28|TRBJ1-2|NA
CASSRQGTYGYTF
TGTGCCAGCAGTAGACAGGGGACATATGGCTACACCTTC
>TRBD2|TRBV27|TRBJ2-5|NA
CASSSRTSGLQETQYF
TGTGCCAGCAGTTCTCGGACTAGCGGGCTCCAAGAGACCCAGTACTTC
>TRBD2|TRBV28|TRBJ2-4|NA
CASSSPLKPSGGTNIQYF
TGTGCCAGCAGTTCCCCTCTCAAACCTAGCGGGGGGACAAACATTCAGTACTTC
>NA|TRBV28|TRBJ1-2|NA
CASSLPSTGMPGYTF
TGTGCCAGCAGTTTACCATCTACAGGGATGCCCGGCTACACCTTC
>NA|TRBV2|TRBJ1-2|NA
CASIRARRGDSGGYTF
TGTGCCAGCATACGGGCCCGCCGGGGGGACTCAGGGGGCTACACCTTC
>NA|TRBV19|TRBJ1-5|NA
CASSRGGNQPQHF
TGTGCCAGTAGTCGGGGGGGCAATCAGCCCCAGCATTTT
>NA|TRBV11-3|TRBJ1-6|NA
CASSSGTFSPLHF
TGTGCCAGCAGCTCCGGGACTTTTTCACCCCTCCACTTT
>NA|TRBV19|TRBJ2-1|NA
CASSPLLVRRVHKEQFF
TGTGCCAGTAGCCCCCTGCTAGTCCGTCGGGTCCATAAGGAGCAGTTCTTC
>TRBD1|TRBV28|TRBJ1-5|NA
CASSPAGQESQPQHF
TGTGCCAGCAGTCCGGCGGGACAGGAAAGTCAGCCCCAGCATTTT